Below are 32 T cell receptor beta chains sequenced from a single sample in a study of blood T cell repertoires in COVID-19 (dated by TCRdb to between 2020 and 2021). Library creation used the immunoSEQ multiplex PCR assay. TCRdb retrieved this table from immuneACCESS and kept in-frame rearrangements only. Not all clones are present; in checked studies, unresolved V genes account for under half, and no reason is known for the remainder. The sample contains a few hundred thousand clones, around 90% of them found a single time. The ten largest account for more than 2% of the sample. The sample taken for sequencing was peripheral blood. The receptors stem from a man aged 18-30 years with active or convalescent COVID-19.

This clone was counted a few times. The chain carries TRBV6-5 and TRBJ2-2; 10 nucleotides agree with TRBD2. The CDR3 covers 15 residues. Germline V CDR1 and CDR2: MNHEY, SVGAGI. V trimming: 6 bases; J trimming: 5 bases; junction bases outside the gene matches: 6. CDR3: CASRRVAGGTGELFF. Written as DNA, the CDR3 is TGTGCCAGCAGGAGAGTAGCGGGAGGTACCGGGGAGCTGTTTTTT.

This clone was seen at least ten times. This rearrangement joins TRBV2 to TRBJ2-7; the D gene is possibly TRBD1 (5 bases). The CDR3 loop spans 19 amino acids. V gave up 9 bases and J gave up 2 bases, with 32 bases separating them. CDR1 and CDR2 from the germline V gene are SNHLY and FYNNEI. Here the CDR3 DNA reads TGTGCCAGTCTCCGCGTCCCGACAGCTCGTCGTAGTTTTGCCTACGAGCAGTACTTC. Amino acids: CASLRVPTARRSFAYEQYF. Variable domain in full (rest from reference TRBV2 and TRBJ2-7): EPEVTQTPSHQVTQMGQEVILRCVPISNHLYFYWYRQILGQKVEFLVSFYNNEISEKSEIFDDQFSVERPDGSNFTLKIRSTKLEDSAMYFCASLRVPTARRSFAYEQYFGPGTRLTVT.

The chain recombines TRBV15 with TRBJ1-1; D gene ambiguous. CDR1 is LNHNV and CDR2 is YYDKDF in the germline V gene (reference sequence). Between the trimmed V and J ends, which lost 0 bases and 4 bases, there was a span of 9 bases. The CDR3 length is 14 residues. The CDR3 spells CATSRDNGVTEAFF. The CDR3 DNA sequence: TGTGCCACCAGCAGAGATAACGGGGTCACTGAAGCTTTCTTT.

CDR3 nucleotides: TGTGCCAGCTCACCAGTATCGGTGGGCTACACCTTC. This sequence encodes CASSPVSVGYTF. The V and J genes are TRBV18 and TRBJ1-2; the D is unclear. The V gene lost 2 bases and the J gene lost 8 bases, with 9 bases spanning the gap. This CDR3 contains 12 residues. Germline CDR1 reads KGHSH; CDR2 reads LQKENI.

The CDR3 spells CASSPLAVGTDTQYF. The CDR3 bases are TGTGCCAGCTCACCACTAGCGGTGGGCACAGATACGCAGTATTTT. V gene TRBV18 combines with J gene TRBJ2-3, with a weak D call TRBD2 (6 bases). CDR1 and CDR2 from the germline V gene are KGHSH and LQKENI. The length of the CDR3 is 15 residues. V lost 1 base and J 1 base, leaving 9 bases between the germline ends.

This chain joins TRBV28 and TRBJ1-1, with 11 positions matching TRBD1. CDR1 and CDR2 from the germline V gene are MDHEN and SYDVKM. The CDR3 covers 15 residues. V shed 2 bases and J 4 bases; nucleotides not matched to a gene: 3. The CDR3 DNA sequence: TGTGCCAGCAGTTTAGGACAGGGGGCGCGCACTGAAGCTTTCTTT. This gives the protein CASSLGQGARTEAFF.

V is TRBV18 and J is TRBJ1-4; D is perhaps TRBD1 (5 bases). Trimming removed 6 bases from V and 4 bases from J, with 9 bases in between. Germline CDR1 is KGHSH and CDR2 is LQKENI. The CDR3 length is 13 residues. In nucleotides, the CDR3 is TGTGCCAGCTCCCCGGGGGGTAATGAAAAACTGTTTTTT. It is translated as CASSPGGNEKLFF. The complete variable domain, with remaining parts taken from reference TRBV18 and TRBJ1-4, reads NAGVMQNPRHLVRRRGQEARLRCSPMKGHSHVYWYRQLPEEGLKFMVYLQKENIIDESGMPKERFSAEFPKEGPSILRIQQVVRGDSAAYFCASSPGGNEKLFFGSGTQLSVL.

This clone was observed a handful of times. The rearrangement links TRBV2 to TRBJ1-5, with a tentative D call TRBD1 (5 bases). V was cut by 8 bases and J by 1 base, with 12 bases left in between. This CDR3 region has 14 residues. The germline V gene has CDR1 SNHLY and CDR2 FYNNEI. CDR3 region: CASEGEESNQPQHF. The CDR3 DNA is TGTGCCAGCGAAGGGGAGGAAAGCAATCAGCCCCAGCATTTT. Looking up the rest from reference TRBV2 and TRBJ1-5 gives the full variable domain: EPEVTQTPSHQVTQMGQEVILRCVPISNHLYFYWYRQILGQKVEFLVSFYNNEISEKSEIFDDQFSVERPDGSNFTLKIRSTKLEDSAMYFCASEGEESNQPQHFGDGTRLSIL.

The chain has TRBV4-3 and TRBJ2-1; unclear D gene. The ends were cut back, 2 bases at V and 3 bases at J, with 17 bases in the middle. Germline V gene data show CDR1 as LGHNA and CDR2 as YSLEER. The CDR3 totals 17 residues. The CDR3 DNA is TGCGCCAGCAGCCAACGTACCCCCAAGACGGGCTACAATGAGCAGTTCTTC. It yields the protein CASSQRTPKTGYNEQFF.

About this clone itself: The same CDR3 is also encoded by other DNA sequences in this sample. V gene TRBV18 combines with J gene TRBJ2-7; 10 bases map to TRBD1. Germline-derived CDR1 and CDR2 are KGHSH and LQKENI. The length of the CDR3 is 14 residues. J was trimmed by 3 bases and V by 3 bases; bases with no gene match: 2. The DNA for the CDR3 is TGTGCCAGCTCACCCGGACAGGGGGTCTACGAGCAGTACTTC. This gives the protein CASSPGQGVYEQYF. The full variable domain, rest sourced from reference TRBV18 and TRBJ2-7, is NAGVMQNPRHLVRRRGQEARLRCSPMKGHSHVYWYRQLPEEGLKFMVYLQKENIIDESGMPKERFSAEFPKEGPSILRIQQVVRGDSAAYFCASSPGQGVYEQYFGPGTRLTVT.

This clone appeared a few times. The CDR3 loop reads CASSQGEGQPQHF. CDR3 sequence (DNA): TGTGCCAGCAGTCAGGGGGAAGGTCAGCCCCAGCATTTT. This sequence joins TRBV12-3 or TRBV12-4 and TRBJ1-5; TRBD1 matches at 7 bases. The CDR3 extends over 13 amino acids. V lost 5 bases, J lost 6 bases, and 4 bases stayed unmatched.

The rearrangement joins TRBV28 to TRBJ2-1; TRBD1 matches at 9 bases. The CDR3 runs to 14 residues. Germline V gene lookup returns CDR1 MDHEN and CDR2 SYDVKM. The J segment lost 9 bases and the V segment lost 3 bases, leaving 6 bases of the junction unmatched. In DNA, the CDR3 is TGTGCCAGCAGTTTCGGGACAGGGAATCTTGAGCAGTTCTTC. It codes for CASSFGTGNLEQFF.

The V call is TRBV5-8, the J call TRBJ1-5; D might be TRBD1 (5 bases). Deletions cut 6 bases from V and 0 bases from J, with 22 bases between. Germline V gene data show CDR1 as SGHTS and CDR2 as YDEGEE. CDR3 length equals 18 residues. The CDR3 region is CASTLDRGTEDSNQPQHF. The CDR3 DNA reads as TGTGCCAGCACCTTAGATCGAGGGACTGAAGATAGCAATCAGCCCCAGCATTTT.

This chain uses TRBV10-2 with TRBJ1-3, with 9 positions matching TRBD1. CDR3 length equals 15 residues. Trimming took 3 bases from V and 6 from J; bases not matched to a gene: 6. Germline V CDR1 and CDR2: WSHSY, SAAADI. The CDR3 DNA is TGCGCCAGCAGTGAAACAGGGGGCATCGAAAACACCATATATTTT. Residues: CASSETGGIENTIYF.

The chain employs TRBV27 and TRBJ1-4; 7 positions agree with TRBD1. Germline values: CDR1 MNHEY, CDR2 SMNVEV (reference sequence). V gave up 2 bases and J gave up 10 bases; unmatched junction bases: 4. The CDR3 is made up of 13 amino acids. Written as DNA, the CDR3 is TGTGCCAGCAGTTTAGAGGCAGGGGGAAAACTGTTTTTT. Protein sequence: CASSLEAGGKLFF.

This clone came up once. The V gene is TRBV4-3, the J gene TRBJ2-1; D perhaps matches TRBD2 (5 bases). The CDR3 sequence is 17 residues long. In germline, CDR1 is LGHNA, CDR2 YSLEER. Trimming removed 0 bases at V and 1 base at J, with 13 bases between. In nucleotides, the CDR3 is TGCGCCAGCAGCCAAGATCAGCCGGGAAGGTCCTACAATGAGCAGTTCTTC. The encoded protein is CASSQDQPGRSYNEQFF.

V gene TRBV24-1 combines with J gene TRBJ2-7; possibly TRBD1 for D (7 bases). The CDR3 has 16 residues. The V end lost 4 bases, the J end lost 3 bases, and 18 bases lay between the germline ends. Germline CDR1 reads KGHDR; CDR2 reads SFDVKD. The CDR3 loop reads CATSEVGGTAHYEQYF. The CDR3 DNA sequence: TGTGCCACCAGTGAGGTAGGCGGGACAGCCCACTACGAGCAGTACTTC.

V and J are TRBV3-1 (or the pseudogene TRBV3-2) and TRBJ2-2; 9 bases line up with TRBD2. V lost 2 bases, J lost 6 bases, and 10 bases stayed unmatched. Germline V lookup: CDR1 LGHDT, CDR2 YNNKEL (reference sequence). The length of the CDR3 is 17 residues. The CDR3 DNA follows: TGTGCCAGCAGCCAATTCGGCGGGGGGGCCTTTCCCGGGGAGCTGTTTTTT. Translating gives CASSQFGGGAFPGELFF.

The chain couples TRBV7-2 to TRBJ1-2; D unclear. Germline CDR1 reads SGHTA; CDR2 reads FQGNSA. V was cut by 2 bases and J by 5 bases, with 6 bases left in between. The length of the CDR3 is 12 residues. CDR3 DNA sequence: TGTGCCAGCAGCTTACAGATATATGGCTACACCTTC. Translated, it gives CASSLQIYGYTF.

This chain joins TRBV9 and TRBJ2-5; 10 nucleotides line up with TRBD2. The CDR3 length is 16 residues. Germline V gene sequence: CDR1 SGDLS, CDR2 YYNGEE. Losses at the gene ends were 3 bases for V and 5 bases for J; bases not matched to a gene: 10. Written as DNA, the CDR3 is TGTGCCAGCAGCGCCGGGAGCCTAGCGGGAGTGGAGACCCAGTACTTC. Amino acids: CASSAGSLAGVETQYF.

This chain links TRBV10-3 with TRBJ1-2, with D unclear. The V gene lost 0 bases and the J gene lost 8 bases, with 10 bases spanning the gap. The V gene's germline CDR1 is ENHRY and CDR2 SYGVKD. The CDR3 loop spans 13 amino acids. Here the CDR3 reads CAISESWEGGYTF. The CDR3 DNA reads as TGTGCCATCAGTGAGTCCTGGGAGGGAGGCTACACCTTC.

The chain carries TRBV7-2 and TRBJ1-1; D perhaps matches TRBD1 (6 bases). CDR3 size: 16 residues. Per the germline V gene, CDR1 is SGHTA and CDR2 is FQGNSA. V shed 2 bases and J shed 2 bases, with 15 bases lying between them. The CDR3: CASSLHTGTPNTEAFF. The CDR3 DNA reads TGTGCCAGCAGCTTACACACCGGGACACCAAACACTGAAGCTTTCTTT.

The DNA of the CDR3 is TGTGCCAGCAGCTTATACTCTGAGACTGAAGCTTTCTTT. Amino acid sequence: CASSLYSETEAFF. The chain recombines TRBV7-8 with TRBJ1-1; D remains ambiguous. Looked up from germline, CDR1 is SGHVS and CDR2 is FQNEAQ. V gave up 2 bases and J gave up 5 bases, with 9 bases separating them. The CDR3 consists of 13 residues.

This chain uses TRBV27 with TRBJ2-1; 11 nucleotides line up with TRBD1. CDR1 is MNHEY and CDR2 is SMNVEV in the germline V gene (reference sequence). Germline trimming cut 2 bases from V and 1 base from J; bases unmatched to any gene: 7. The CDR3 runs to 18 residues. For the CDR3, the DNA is TGTGCCAGCAGTTTACACCGGGACAGGGGGGGATCCTACAATGAGCAGTTCTTC. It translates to CASSLHRDRGGSYNEQFF.

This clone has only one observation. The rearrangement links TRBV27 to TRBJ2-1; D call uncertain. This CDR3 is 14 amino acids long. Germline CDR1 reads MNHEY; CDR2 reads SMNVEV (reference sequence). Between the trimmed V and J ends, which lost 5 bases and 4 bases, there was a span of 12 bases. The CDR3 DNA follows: TGTGCCAGCAGTCCCCCCTCACAATACAATGAGCAGTTCTTC. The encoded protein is CASSPPSQYNEQFF.

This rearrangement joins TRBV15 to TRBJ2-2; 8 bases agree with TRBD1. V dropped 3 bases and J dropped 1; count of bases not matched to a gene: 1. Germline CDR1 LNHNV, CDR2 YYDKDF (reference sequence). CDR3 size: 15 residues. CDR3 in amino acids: CATSRDRENTGELFF. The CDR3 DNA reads TGTGCCACCAGCAGGGACAGGGAGAACACCGGGGAGCTGTTTTTT. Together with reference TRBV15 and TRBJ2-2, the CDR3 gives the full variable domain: DAMVIQNPRYQVTQFGKPVTLSCSQTLNHNVMYWYQQKSSQAPKLLFHYYDKDFNNEADTPDNFQSRRPNTSFCFLDIRSPGLGDTAMYLCATSRDRENTGELFFGEGSRLTVL.

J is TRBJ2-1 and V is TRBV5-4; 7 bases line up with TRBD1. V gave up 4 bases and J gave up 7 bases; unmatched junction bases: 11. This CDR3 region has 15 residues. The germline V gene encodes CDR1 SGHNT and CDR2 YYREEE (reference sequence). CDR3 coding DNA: TGTGCCAGCAGCCCCACTGAAACAGGGGTAAATGAGCAGTTCTTC. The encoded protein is CASSPTETGVNEQFF. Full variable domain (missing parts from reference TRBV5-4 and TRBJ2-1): ETGVTQSPTHLIKTRGQQVTLRCSSQSGHNTVSWYQQALGQGPQFIFQYYREEENGRGNFPPRFSGLQFPNYSSELNVNALELDDSALYLCASSPTETGVNEQFFGPGTRLTVL.

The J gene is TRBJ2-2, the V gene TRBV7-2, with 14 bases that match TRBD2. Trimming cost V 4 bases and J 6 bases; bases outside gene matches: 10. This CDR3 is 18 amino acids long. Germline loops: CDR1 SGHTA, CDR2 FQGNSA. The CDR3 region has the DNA TGTGCCAGCAGCTCCCCGAGTCGACTAGCGGGGGGGCCCGGGGAGCTGTTTTTT. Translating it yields CASSSPSRLAGGPGELFF.

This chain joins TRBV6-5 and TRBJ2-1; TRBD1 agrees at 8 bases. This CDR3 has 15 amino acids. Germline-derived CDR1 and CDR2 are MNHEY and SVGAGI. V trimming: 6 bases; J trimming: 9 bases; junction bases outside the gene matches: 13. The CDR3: CASRPGQGSAAEQFF. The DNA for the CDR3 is TGTGCCAGCAGGCCCGGACAGGGATCCGCAGCTGAGCAGTTCTTC.

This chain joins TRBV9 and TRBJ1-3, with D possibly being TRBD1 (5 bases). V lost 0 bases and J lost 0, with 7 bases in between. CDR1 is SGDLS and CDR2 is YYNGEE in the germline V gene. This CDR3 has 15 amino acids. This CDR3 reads CASSVGGGSGNTIYF. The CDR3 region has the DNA TGTGCCAGCAGCGTAGGGGGGGGCTCTGGAAACACCATATATTTT.

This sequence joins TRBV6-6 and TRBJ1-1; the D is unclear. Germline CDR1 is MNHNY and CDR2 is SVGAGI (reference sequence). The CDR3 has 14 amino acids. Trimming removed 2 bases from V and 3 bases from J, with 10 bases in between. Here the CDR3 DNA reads TGTGCCAGCAGTTACACCTGGGGAGACACTGAAGCTTTCTTT. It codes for CASSYTWGDTEAFF.

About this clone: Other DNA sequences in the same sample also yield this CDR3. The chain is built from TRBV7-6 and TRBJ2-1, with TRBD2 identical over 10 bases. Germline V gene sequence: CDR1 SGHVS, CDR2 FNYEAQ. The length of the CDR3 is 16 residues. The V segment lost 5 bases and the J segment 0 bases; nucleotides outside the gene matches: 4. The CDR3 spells CASSTSSGSSYNEQFF. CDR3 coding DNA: TGTGCCAGCAGCACGTCTAGCGGGAGCTCCTACAATGAGCAGTTCTTC.